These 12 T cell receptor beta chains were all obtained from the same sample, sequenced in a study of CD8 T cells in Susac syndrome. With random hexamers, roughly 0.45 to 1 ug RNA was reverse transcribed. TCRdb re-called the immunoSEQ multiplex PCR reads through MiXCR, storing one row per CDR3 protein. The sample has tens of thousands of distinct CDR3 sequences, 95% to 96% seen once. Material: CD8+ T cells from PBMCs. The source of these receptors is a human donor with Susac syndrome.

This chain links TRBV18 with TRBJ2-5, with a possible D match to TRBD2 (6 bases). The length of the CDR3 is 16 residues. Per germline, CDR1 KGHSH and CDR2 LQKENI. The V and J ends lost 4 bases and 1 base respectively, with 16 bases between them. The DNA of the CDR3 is TGTGCCAGCTCACTTCTACCGGGACTGAGCCAAGAGACCCAGTACTTC. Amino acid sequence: CASSLLPGLSQETQYF.

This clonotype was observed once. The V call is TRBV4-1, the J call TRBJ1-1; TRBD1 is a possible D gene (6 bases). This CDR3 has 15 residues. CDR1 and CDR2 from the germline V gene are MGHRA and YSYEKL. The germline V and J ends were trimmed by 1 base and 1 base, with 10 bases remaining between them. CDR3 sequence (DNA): TGCGCCAGCAGCCAAGTAGGGGGGAAGAACACTGAAGCTTTCTTT. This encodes CASSQVGGKNTEAFF.

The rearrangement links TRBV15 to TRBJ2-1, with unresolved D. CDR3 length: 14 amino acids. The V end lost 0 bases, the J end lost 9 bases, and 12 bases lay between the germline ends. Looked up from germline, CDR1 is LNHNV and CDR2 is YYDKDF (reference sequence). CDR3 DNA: TGTGCCACCAGCAGAGATCGTTTAGACGGTGAGCAGTTCTTC. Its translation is CATSRDRLDGEQFF. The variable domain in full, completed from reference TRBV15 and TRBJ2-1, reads DAMVIQNPRYQVTQFGKPVTLSCSQTLNHNVMYWYQQKSSQAPKLLFHYYDKDFNNEADTPDNFQSRRPNTSFCFLDIRSPGLGDTAMYLCATSRDRLDGEQFFGPGTRLTVL.

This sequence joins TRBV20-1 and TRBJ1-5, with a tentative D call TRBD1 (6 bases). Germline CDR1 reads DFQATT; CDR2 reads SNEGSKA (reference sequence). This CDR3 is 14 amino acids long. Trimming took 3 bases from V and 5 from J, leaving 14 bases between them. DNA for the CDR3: TGCAGTGCTAGTAGGGAAGAGGGGGATCAGCCCCAGCATTTT. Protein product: CSASREEGDQPQHF.

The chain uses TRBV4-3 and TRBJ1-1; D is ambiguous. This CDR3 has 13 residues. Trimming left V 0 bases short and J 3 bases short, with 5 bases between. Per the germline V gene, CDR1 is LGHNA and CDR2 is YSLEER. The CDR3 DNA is TGCGCCAGCAGCCAAGATCTACACACTGAAGCTTTCTTT. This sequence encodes CASSQDLHTEAFF.

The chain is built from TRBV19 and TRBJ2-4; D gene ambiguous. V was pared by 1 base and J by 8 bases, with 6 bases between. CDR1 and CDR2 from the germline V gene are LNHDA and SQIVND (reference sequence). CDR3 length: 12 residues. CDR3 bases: TGTGCCAGTAGTATAGGGAATTACATTCAGTACTTC. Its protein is CASSIGNYIQYF.

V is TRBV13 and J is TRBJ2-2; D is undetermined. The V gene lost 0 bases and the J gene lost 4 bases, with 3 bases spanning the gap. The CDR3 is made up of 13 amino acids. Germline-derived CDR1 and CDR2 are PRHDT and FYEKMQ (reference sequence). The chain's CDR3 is CASSLGVTGELFF. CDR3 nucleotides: TGTGCCAGCAGCTTAGGAGTCACCGGGGAGCTGTTTTTT.

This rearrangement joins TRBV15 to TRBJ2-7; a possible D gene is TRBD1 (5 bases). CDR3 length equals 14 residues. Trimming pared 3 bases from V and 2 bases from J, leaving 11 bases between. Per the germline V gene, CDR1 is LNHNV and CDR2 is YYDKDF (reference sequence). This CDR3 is CATSRAGITYEQYF. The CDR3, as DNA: TGTGCCACCAGCAGGGCAGGGATTACCTACGAGCAGTACTTC.

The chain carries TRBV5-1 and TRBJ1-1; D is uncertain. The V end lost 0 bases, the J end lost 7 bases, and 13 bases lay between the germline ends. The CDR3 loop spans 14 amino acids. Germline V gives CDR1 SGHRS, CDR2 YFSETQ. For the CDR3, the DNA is TGCGCCAGCAGCTTGGGAGCGGAACTTCATGAAGCTTTCTTT. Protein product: CASSLGAELHEAFF.

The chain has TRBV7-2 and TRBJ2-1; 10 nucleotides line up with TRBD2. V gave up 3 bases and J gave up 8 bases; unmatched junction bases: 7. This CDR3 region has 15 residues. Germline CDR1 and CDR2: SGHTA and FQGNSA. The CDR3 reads CASSFTGTSVDEQFF. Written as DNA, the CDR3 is TGTGCCAGCAGCTTTACCGGGACTAGCGTCGATGAGCAGTTCTTC.

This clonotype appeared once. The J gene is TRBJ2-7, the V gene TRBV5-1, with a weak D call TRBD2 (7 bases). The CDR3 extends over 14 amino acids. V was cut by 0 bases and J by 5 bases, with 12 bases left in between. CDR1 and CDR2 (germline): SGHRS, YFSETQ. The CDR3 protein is CASSLGGGNDEQYF. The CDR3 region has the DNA TGCGCCAGCAGCTTGGGCGGGGGCAACGACGAGCAGTACTTC.

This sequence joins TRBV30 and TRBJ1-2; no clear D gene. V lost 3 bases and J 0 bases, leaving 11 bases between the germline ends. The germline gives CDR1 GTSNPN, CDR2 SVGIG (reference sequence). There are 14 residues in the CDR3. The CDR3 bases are TGTGCCTGGAGCACCGGGGTTACTAACTATGGCTACACCTTC. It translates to CAWSTGVTNYGYTF.